This TCR beta chain originates from a study of beta chain features in type 1 diabetes. Whole-study results and caveats: For Type 1 diabetes patients, all four CD4+ subsets carried TCRB CDR3s that were moderately but significantly shorter. Patients with type 1 diabetes carried fewer insertions and had more deletions at their VDJ junctions.

Germline-derived CDR1 and CDR2 are SGHTA and FQGNSA. V was pared by 2 bases and J by 8 bases, with 3 bases of the junction left unmatched. This CDR3 comprises 14 residues. Reverse transcribing all isolated RNA meant expressed TCRB transcripts were sequenced. Profiling relied on immunoSEQ multiplex PCR, and the TCRdb table lists in-frame clones only, not all of them. The table includes tens of thousands of clones, about 50% detected once. Sorted CD4+ subsets: naive, central memory, regulatory, stem cell-like memory (CD45RO/CCR7/CD25/CD127/CD95/CD27 panel). In regard to this clone: The antigen remains unidentified.

Material: central memory CD4+ T cells from blood. This TCR derives from a man under 40 with type 1 diabetes. This chain joins TRBV7-2 and TRBJ1-6; TRBD1 matches at 7 bases. The CDR3 DNA reads as TGTGCCAGCAGCTTACGACAGGGCGATTCACCCCTCCACTTT. It translates to CASSLRQGDSPLHF.